The 19 T cell receptor beta chains reported below all come from one sample, sequenced in a study of blood T cells in healthy people across ages. Combining a sample-barcoded 5' primer with a J-beta primer mix, a second PCR ran for roughly 6 to 11 cycles. TCRdb re-analysed the 5' RACE reads in MiXCR, keeping a single row per CDR3 protein. The sample has more than 600,000 distinct CDR3 sequences, roughly 25% seen once; the top ten hold 9.4%. These data were also reused for a study on T cells of mothers and their children.

The sequencing sample was made of blood. The receptors stem from a boy aged 5-17 years in good health.

The V call is TRBV7-2, the J call TRBJ1-2; D possibly corresponds to TRBD1 (6 bases). In germline, CDR1 is SGHTA, CDR2 FQGNSA. V lost 0 bases, J lost 8 bases, and 13 bases lay in between. This CDR3 is built from 14 residues. The CDR3 nucleotides read TGTGCCAGCAGCTTAGCGCCAGGGGTCGAGGGCTACACCTTC. Its protein product is CASSLAPGVEGYTF.

The chain couples TRBV2 to TRBJ2-1; D is perhaps TRBD1 or TRBD2 (5 bases each). V lost 6 bases to trimming and J lost 2 bases, with 8 bases between them. From germline, CDR1 is SNHLY and CDR2 FYNNEI. The CDR3 length is 13 residues. The CDR3 DNA reads TGTGCCAGCAGAGGGGAGACCTACAATGAGCAGTTCTTC. This gives the protein CASRGETYNEQFF.

The genes are TRBV12-5 and TRBJ2-1; a weak D match, TRBD2 (5 bases). Trimming cost V 2 bases and J 0 bases, with 14 bases left between them. Germline V lookup: CDR1 LGHNT, CDR2 FRNRAP. CDR3 length: 17 amino acids. The CDR3 here is CASGLQREGLSYNEQFF. CDR3 coding DNA: TGTGCTAGTGGTTTGCAACGCGAGGGCCTCTCCTACAATGAGCAGTTCTTC.

This clonotype has more than one count but fewer than ten. This chain links TRBV20-1 with TRBJ1-2; TRBD1 aligns across 8 bases. This CDR3 is built from 15 residues. Trimming took 0 bases from V and 0 from J; bases not matched to a gene: 3. Germline V CDR1 and CDR2: DFQATT, SNEGSKA (reference sequence). CDR3 amino acids: CSARERTGTNYGYTF. The CDR3 DNA follows: TGCAGTGCTAGAGAGAGGACAGGGACTAACTATGGCTACACCTTC.

This clonotype turned up a few times. The rearrangement joins TRBV28 to TRBJ2-7; TRBD2 aligns across 7 bases. Trimming cost V 3 bases and J 2 bases; bases outside gene matches: 10. The germline CDR1 and CDR2 sequences are MDHEN and SYDVKM. The CDR3 covers 16 residues. The CDR3 nucleotides read TGTGCCAGCAGTTTGGCTAGCGGTCTTAGGCCCTACGAGCAGTACTTC. This encodes CASSLASGLRPYEQYF.

V and J are TRBV3-1 and TRBJ2-5; TRBD2 aligns across 8 bases. This CDR3 spans 16 amino acids. The V segment lost 2 bases and the J segment 3 bases; nucleotides outside the gene matches: 8. Germline-derived CDR1 and CDR2 are LGHDT and YNNKEL (reference sequence). The CDR3 DNA is TGTGCCAGCAGCCAACCCTACGGACTAGCAGAAGAGACCCAGTACTTC. Encoded protein: CASSQPYGLAEETQYF.

This rearrangement joins TRBV29-1 to TRBJ1-1; TRBD1 matches at 9 bases. This CDR3 is 16 amino acids long. CDR1 is SQVTM and CDR2 is ANQGSEA in the germline V gene. V was clipped by 4 bases and J by 4 bases; unmatched bases: 13. The CDR3 sequence: CSVVGAPETGGTEAFF. CDR3 nucleotides: TGCAGCGTTGTTGGGGCCCCCGAGACAGGGGGCACTGAAGCTTTCTTT.

Only a few counts were recorded for this clonotype. CDR3 amino acids: CSVEDRGQGNIQYF. In DNA form, the CDR3 reads TGCAGCGTTGAAGACCGCGGACAGGGAAACATTCAGTACTTC. V gene TRBV29-1 combines with J gene TRBJ2-4; 8 positions match TRBD1. V shed 0 bases and J 6 bases; nucleotides not matched to a gene: 4. The CDR3 has 14 amino acids. Germline CDR1 reads SQVTM; CDR2 reads ANQGSEA. Based on the CDR3 plus reference TRBV29-1 and TRBJ2-4, the full variable domain is SAVISQKPSRDICQRGTSLTIQCQVDSQVTMMFWYRQQPGQSLTLIATANQGSEATYESGFVIDKFPISRPNLTFSTLTVSNMSPEDSSIYLCSVEDRGQGNIQYFGAGTRLSVL.

The chain joins TRBV6-1 to TRBJ2-5, with D perhaps TRBD1 (6 bases). Germline-derived CDR1 and CDR2 are MNHNS and SASEGT. Trimming took 0 bases from V and 5 from J, leaving 13 bases between them. The CDR3 spans 15 residues. CDR3 nucleotides: TGTGCCAGCAGTGAAGCGGAGACAGGACCGGAGACCCAGTACTTC. This translates into CASSEAETGPETQYF.

This clonotype was found a few times. V and J are TRBV4-3 and TRBJ2-7; maybe TRBD2 (5 bases). V was shortened by 3 bases and J by 5 bases, with 17 bases between the two germline ends. The CDR3 contains 15 residues. Germline CDR1 LGHNA, CDR2 YSLEER. In DNA, the CDR3 is TGCGCCAGCAGCCACACGACACTGGAGGCTGACGAGCAGTACTTC. This encodes CASSHTTLEADEQYF.

The V and J genes are TRBV2 and TRBJ1-4; maybe TRBD1 (6 bases). This CDR3 region has 16 residues. CDR1 is SNHLY, CDR2 FYNNEI, per germline. V was trimmed by 5 bases and J by 0 bases, leaving 13 bases between them. CDR3 nucleotides: TGTGCCAGCAGTCGATACAGGGCTGCAACTAATGAAAAACTGTTTTTT. As protein: CASSRYRAATNEKLFF.

This chain uses TRBV7-6 with TRBJ1-5, with no clear D. The germline CDR1 and CDR2 sequences are SGHVS and FNYEAQ. This CDR3 is built from 13 residues. V shed 4 bases and J shed 3 bases, with 7 bases lying between them. The chain's CDR3 is CASSSSINQPQHF. The CDR3 DNA sequence: TGTGCCAGCAGCTCCTCGATCAATCAGCCCCAGCATTTT.

J is TRBJ2-1 and V is TRBV7-9; D may be TRBD1 or TRBD2 (5 bases each). V lost 4 bases and J lost 1, with 17 bases in between. This CDR3 is built from 17 residues. Germline CDR1 and CDR2: SEHNR and FQNEAQ (reference sequence). The CDR3 nucleotides are TGTGCCAGCAGCTCCCGGGCCCCGGGACCATCCTACAATGAGCAGTTCTTC. Translating it yields CASSSRAPGPSYNEQFF.

The chain couples TRBV7-9 to TRBJ2-1; TRBD2 matches 10 bases. With V trimmed by 5 bases and J by 7 bases, 8 bases remained unmatched. This CDR3 comprises 15 residues. Germline CDR1 SEHNR, CDR2 FQNEAQ (reference sequence). The CDR3 DNA follows: TGTGCCAGCAGCAATGAGCGGGAGGGCAGGAATGAGCAGTTCTTC. It codes for CASSNEREGRNEQFF.

The chain employs TRBV7-3 and TRBJ2-3; weak D call: TRBD2 (6 bases). V was trimmed by 1 base and J by 3 bases, leaving 8 bases between them. Germline-derived CDR1 and CDR2 are SGHTA and FQGTGA. CDR3 length: 14 amino acids. This CDR3 is CASSLSGKTDTQYF. CDR3 coding DNA: TGTGCCAGCAGCTTAAGCGGGAAAACAGATACGCAGTATTTT.

V gene TRBV3-1 combines with J gene TRBJ2-5; TRBD2 agrees at 16 bases. The last part of the DNA fits TRBJ2-1 better; the J call may be wrong. Germline-derived CDR1 and CDR2 are LGHDT and YNNKEL (reference sequence). This CDR3 has 20 residues. CDR3 sequence (DNA): TGTGCCAGCAGCCAATGGGGACTAGCGGGGGGGCCGAAAGAGTCGCATGAGCAGTTCTTC. Translation gives CASSQWGLAGGPKESHEQFF.

V and J are TRBV2 and TRBJ2-1, with 7 bases lining up with TRBD1. Near its end, the DNA agrees better with TRBJ2-7, so the J call may be wrong. Germline CDR1 reads SNHLY; CDR2 reads FYNNEI. CDR3 size: 12 residues. The CDR3 nucleotides are TGTGCCAGCAGTGCACAGGGGCTCGAGCAGTACTTC. Protein: CASSAQGLEQYF.

The chain couples TRBV7-9 to TRBJ2-1; 7 bases fit TRBD1. The DNA end is more similar to TRBJ2-5, so the J call may be wrong. Per germline, CDR1 SEHNR and CDR2 FQNEAQ (reference sequence). This CDR3 has 15 residues. This CDR3 is CASSFWGTAEETQYF. CDR3 bases: TGTGCCAGCAGCTTTTGGGGGACAGCCGAAGAGACCCAGTACTTC.

The chain employs TRBV5-1 and TRBJ2-3, with 8 bases that match TRBD2. Germline trimming cut 4 bases from V and 4 bases from J; bases unmatched to any gene: 11. Germline CDR1 reads SGHRS; CDR2 reads YFSETQ. This CDR3 region has 16 residues. The CDR3 nucleotides read TGCGCCAGCAGCGCAGGAGCGGGAGAGGTCTCAGATACGCAGTATTTT. Protein: CASSAGAGEVSDTQYF.